These 20 T cell receptor beta chains share one sample of origin, sequenced in a study of metastatic and nonmetastatic thyroid tumors. Nobody among the patients had been given any treatment before thyroid surgery. TCRdb re-called clones via MiXCR from the PCR reads. The sample comprises approximately 21,000 clones, roughly 24% of which are singletons, and 70% to 80% rests with the top ten. The sequencing input was blood. These receptors were taken from a male donor with papillary thyroid cancer or a benign thyroid nodule (not recorded which). Some clones in this sample may be carry-over from other donors' samples.

This clone was found many times. The V call is TRBV6-1, the J call TRBJ2-3; D is undetermined. In germline, CDR1 is MNHNS, CDR2 SASEGT. Trimming removed 1 base from V and 2 bases from J, with 10 bases in between. There are 15 residues in the CDR3. CDR3 protein: CASSEGWGSTDTQYF. In DNA, the CDR3 is TGTGCCAGCAGTGAAGGGTGGGGTTCCACAGATACGCAGTATTTT.

The V call is TRBV6-1, the J call TRBJ2-2; 7 nucleotides align to TRBD1. The V segment lost 4 bases and the J segment 6 bases; nucleotides outside the gene matches: 5. Germline V CDR1 and CDR2: MNHNS, SASEGT. This CDR3 is built from 14 residues. CDR3 sequence: CASSAWQGAGELFF. The CDR3 coding sequence is TGTGCCAGCAGTGCTTGGCAGGGGGCCGGGGAGCTGTTTTTT.

The sample holds many counts of this clone. V and J are TRBV4-2 and TRBJ1-5; D uncertain. This CDR3 contains 13 residues. The germline gives CDR1 LGHNA, CDR2 YNFKEQ. V gave up 4 bases and J gave up 5 bases, with 9 bases separating them. The CDR3 here is CASSRRQDQPQHF. CDR3 DNA: TGTGCCAGCAGCCGCCGCCAGGATCAGCCCCAGCATTTT.

This clone was seen a handful of times. The V call is TRBV14, the J call TRBJ1-1; tentatively, D is TRBD1 (6 bases). The CDR3 is 14 residues long. Per germline, CDR1 SGHDN and CDR2 FVKESK. Trimming stripped 0 bases from V and 8 bases from J, with 13 bases between. This CDR3 is CASSQDGTPVEAFF. The CDR3 coding sequence is TGTGCCAGCAGCCAAGATGGGACACCTGTCGAAGCTTTCTTT.

This clone occurred a few times. This sequence joins TRBV6-2 or TRBV6-3 and TRBJ2-7; tentatively, D is TRBD1 or TRBD2 (5 bases each). Germline CDR1 reads MNHEY; CDR2 reads SVGEGT. The length of the CDR3 is 13 residues. The V end lost 5 bases, the J end lost 3 bases, and 11 bases lay between the germline ends. The CDR3 protein is CASSRDRRYEQYF. The CDR3 DNA reads TGTGCCAGCAGTCGGGACCGACGCTACGAGCAGTACTTC.

J is TRBJ1-2 and V is TRBV7-8; no definite D call. V was pared by 2 bases and J by 4 bases, with 8 bases between. CDR1 is SGHVS and CDR2 is FQNEAQ in the germline V gene. The CDR3 is 13 amino acids. CDR3 in amino acids: CASSLRGLYGYTF. The CDR3 DNA reads as TGTGCCAGCAGCTTACGGGGTCTCTATGGCTACACCTTC.

The chain couples TRBV2 to TRBJ1-1; D possibly corresponds to TRBD1 (5 bases). Trimming pared 7 bases from V and 4 bases from J, leaving 13 bases between. This CDR3 is 13 amino acids long. Germline V gene sequence: CDR1 SNHLY, CDR2 FYNNEI. This CDR3 reads CASTPRGSTEAFF. Written as DNA, the CDR3 is TGTGCCAGCACTCCTCGGGGGTCCACTGAAGCTTTCTTT.

The chain joins TRBV7-6 to TRBJ1-2; TRBD1 agrees at 7 bases. The length of the CDR3 is 13 residues. The V gene's germline CDR1 is SGHVS and CDR2 FNYEAQ. The ends lost 5 bases at V and 2 bases at J; junction bases unmatched: 2. In DNA, the CDR3 is TGTGCCAGCAGCCCGGGACAGAACTATGGCTACACCTTC. Protein: CASSPGQNYGYTF.

The chain joins TRBV30 to TRBJ1-5, with D unresolved. Trimming removed 0 bases at V and 9 bases at J, with 15 bases between. CDR1 and CDR2 from the germline V gene are GTSNPN and SVGIG (reference sequence). The CDR3 is 14 amino acids. In DNA form, the CDR3 reads TGTGCCTGGAGTGTAGGACGACACATGGGGCCCCAGCATTTT. Translated, it gives CAWSVGRHMGPQHF.

Only a few counts were recorded for this clone. The V gene is TRBV12-3 or TRBV12-4, the J gene TRBJ2-7; 9 bases map to TRBD2. This CDR3 is built from 13 residues. J was trimmed by 2 bases and V by 9 bases; bases with no gene match: 5. The CDR3 bases are TGTGCCAGTTCAGCGGGAGGCCCCTACGAGCAGTACTTC. The encoded protein is CASSAGGPYEQYF.

This clone was recorded at least ten times. V is TRBV19 and J is TRBJ2-7, with D maybe TRBD2 (6 bases). Between the trimmed V and J ends, which lost 5 bases and 6 bases, there was a span of 14 bases. Germline V gene sequence: CDR1 LNHDA, CDR2 SQIVND (reference sequence). CDR3 length: 13 amino acids. In DNA form, the CDR3 reads TGTGCCAGTAGTCCCACGACTAGGGGCGAGCAGTACTTC. Encoded protein: CASSPTTRGEQYF.

The J gene is TRBJ2-7, the V gene TRBV28, with D perhaps matching TRBD1 (6 bases). The CDR3 runs to 14 residues. V was shortened by 3 bases and J by 7 bases, with 16 bases between the two germline ends. Germline CDR1 reads MDHEN; CDR2 reads SYDVKM. The CDR3 region is CASSFGGRGREQYF. CDR3 nucleotides: TGTGCCAGCAGTTTTGGGGGCCGCGGGCGGGAGCAGTACTTC.

The CDR3 here is CASSEYAGEQFF. The CDR3 region has the DNA TGTGCCAGCAGTGAATACGCGGGAGAGCAGTTCTTC. The chain links TRBV6-1 to TRBJ2-5; TRBD2 might be the D (6 bases). TRBJ2-1 matches the DNA end more closely, so the J call is doubtful. The CDR3 has 12 amino acids. CDR1 is MNHNS and CDR2 is SASEGT in the germline V gene.

This clone was picked up many times. The chain carries TRBV6-1 and TRBJ1-1; 9 bases are shared with TRBD1. J lost 5 bases, V lost 1 base, and 2 bases had no gene match. In germline, CDR1 is MNHNS, CDR2 SASEGT. The CDR3 is 14 residues long. DNA of the CDR3: TGTGCCAGCAGTGAAGGGACAGGGGTGACTGAAGCTTTCTTT. This codes for CASSEGTGVTEAFF.

The sample holds many counts of this clone. The CDR3, as DNA: TGTGCCAGCAGTTACGGCAGGGGGCCTTTTCAGCCCCAGCATTTT. Protein sequence: CASSYGRGPFQPQHF. The chain carries TRBV6-5 and TRBJ1-5; TRBD1 aligns across 8 bases. The CDR3 consists of 15 residues. Germline V CDR1 and CDR2: MNHEY, SVGAGI. J gave up 6 bases and V 2 bases, and 6 bases lay outside the gene matches.

This clone was seen repeatedly, ten times or more. This chain uses TRBV6-1 with TRBJ1-1; 10 nucleotides align to TRBD1. J was trimmed by 4 bases and V by 5 bases; bases with no gene match: 4. Germline V gene data show CDR1 as MNHNS and CDR2 as SASEGT. The length of the CDR3 is 14 residues. Written as DNA, the CDR3 is TGTGCCAGCAGTCGGGACAGGGGAGGCACTGAAGCTTTCTTT. Translating it yields CASSRDRGGTEAFF.

This clone has ten or more counts. The V gene is TRBV4-2, the J gene TRBJ2-1; 7 bases are shared with TRBD2. The CDR3 spans 19 residues. From germline, CDR1 is LGHNA and CDR2 YNFKEQ. The V segment lost 0 bases and the J segment 7 bases; nucleotides outside the gene matches: 18. CDR3 DNA sequence: TGTGCCAGCAGCCAAGACAGGTGGACGGGGCGGGAGTGGGGGAATGAGCAGTTCTTC. Translating it yields CASSQDRWTGREWGNEQFF.

J is TRBJ2-7 and V is TRBV5-4, with 9 bases that match TRBD2. CDR1 is SGHNT, CDR2 YYREEE, per germline (reference sequence). This CDR3 has 18 amino acids. V was clipped by 0 bases and J by 0 bases; unmatched bases: 10. Written as DNA, the CDR3 is TGTGCCAGCAGCTTGGTGGGAGCATCTAGCGGGACCTCCTACGAGCAGTACTTC. Amino acid sequence: CASSLVGASSGTSYEQYF.

The sample holds many counts of this clone. This sequence joins TRBV7-9 and TRBJ1-2; D ambiguous. The CDR3 has 13 residues. The germline V and J ends were trimmed by 0 bases and 7 bases, with 9 bases remaining between them. Germline V lookup: CDR1 SEHNR, CDR2 FQNEAQ (reference sequence). The CDR3 DNA reads as TGTGCCAGCAGCTTAGCATCTAAGGGTGGCTACACCTTC. The encoded protein is CASSLASKGGYTF.

Relative to its sample, this clone is medium-sized. The CDR3 region has the DNA TGTGCCAGCAGTCCCCGGGACTACTCCTACGAGCAGTACTTC. This codes for CASSPRDYSYEQYF. The rearrangement joins TRBV28 to TRBJ2-7; TRBD2 matches at 7 bases. This CDR3 has 14 amino acids. V gave up 5 bases and J gave up 0 bases; unmatched junction bases: 4. In germline, CDR1 is MDHEN, CDR2 SYDVKM.